A single sample gave rise to the 27 T cell receptor beta chains below, sequenced in a study of a mutant IDH1 vaccine in newly diagnosed glioma. Assay: immunoSEQ multiplex PCR; the TCRdb copy retains only in-frame clones and omits some. This table has about 33,000 clones, 75% to 90% appearing once. Specified time point: baseline, week 1 (first vaccination visit). The treatment was: pre-vaccination baseline after standard-of-care therapy. The sample consisted of PBMCs, taken from a glioma patient treated with radiotherapy, temozolomide or both. The receptor set was obtained from a woman in her thirties or forties with glioma.

This chain uses TRBV5-1 with TRBJ1-2, with D hard to call. Per the germline V gene, CDR1 is SGHRS and CDR2 is YFSETQ. CDR3 length: 14 amino acids. V was clipped by 0 bases and J by 0 bases, with 6 bases between them. The CDR3, as DNA: TGCGCCAGCAGCTTGGGGGATACTAACTATGGCTACACCTTC. This encodes CASSLGDTNYGYTF.

V is TRBV7-9 and J is TRBJ1-4; D gene uncertain. The CDR3 consists of 15 residues. V was pared by 5 bases and J by 7 bases, with 17 bases between. Germline assignment: CDR1 SEHNR and CDR2 FQNEAQ (reference sequence). The CDR3 coding sequence is TGTGCCAGCAGCCAATCCCGAGACCGTGGTGAAAAACTGTTTTTT. Translated, it gives CASSQSRDRGEKLFF.

To note about this clone: The sample contains more than one DNA sequence encoding this CDR3. V and J are TRBV30 and TRBJ1-5, with 7 nucleotides matching TRBD1. Looked up from germline, CDR1 is GTSNPN and CDR2 is SVGIG (reference sequence). V lost 0 bases and J lost 5; bases outside the gene matches: 1. The CDR3 is 13 residues long. The CDR3 sequence: CAWSVQGDQPQHF. CDR3 DNA sequence: TGTGCCTGGAGTGTTCAGGGGGATCAGCCCCAGCATTTT.

The CDR3 is CAWSPGQGFYGYTF. CDR3 coding DNA: TGTGCCTGGAGCCCCGGACAGGGGTTCTATGGCTACACCTTC. The chain couples TRBV30 to TRBJ1-2; 9 nucleotides align to TRBD1. V gave up 3 bases and J gave up 4 bases; unmatched junction bases: 6. The V gene's germline CDR1 is GTSNPN and CDR2 SVGIG (reference sequence). This CDR3 is built from 14 residues.

The chain employs TRBV30 and TRBJ2-4, with D unclear. This CDR3 has 13 amino acids. Trimming removed 1 base at V and 6 bases at J, with 10 bases between. Germline loops: CDR1 GTSNPN, CDR2 SVGIG (reference sequence). DNA for the CDR3: TGTGCCTGGAGTGAGGGTGGGCCAAACATTCAGTACTTC. It specifies CAWSEGGPNIQYF. Filled out from reference TRBV30 and TRBJ2-4, the complete variable domain reads SQTIHQWPATLVQPVGSPLSLECTVEGTSNPNLYWYRQAAGRGLQLLFYSVGIGQISSEVPQNLSASRPQDRQFILSSKKLLLSDSGFYLCAWSEGGPNIQYFGAGTRLSVL.

This clone was seen only once. The chain carries TRBV9 and TRBJ1-5; the match to TRBD1 covers 9 bases. Germline loops: CDR1 SGDLS, CDR2 YYNGEE. The CDR3 totals 15 residues. Unmatched junction bases numbered 6, after V lost 4 bases and J lost 4 bases. In DNA form, the CDR3 reads TGTGCCAGCAGCCCAGGGACAGGGCCTAATCAGCCCCAGCATTTT. Amino acids: CASSPGTGPNQPQHF.

J is TRBJ1-1 and V is TRBV27, with D possibly matching TRBD1 (6 bases). The CDR3 runs 18 residues. The germline V gene encodes CDR1 MNHEY and CDR2 SMNVEV (reference sequence). V lost 2 bases and J lost 0, with 19 bases in between. Here the CDR3 reads CASSLRGGRRGLNTEAFF. The CDR3, as DNA: TGTGCCAGCAGTTTAAGGGGGGGGAGGCGGGGGTTGAACACTGAAGCTTTCTTT.

The DNA of the CDR3 is TGTGCCAGCAGCACCCGGGACAGTCTTCTGGAGGGCTATGGCTACACCTTC. Its protein is CASSTRDSLLEGYGYTF. The rearrangement uses TRBV9 and TRBJ1-2; 7 bases match TRBD1. With 4 bases clipped from V and 4 bases from J, the junction kept 16 bases outside the gene matches. The CDR3 consists of 17 residues. Germline CDR1 and CDR2: SGDLS and YYNGEE.

The chain joins TRBV5-8 to TRBJ2-5; D is uncertain. With 1 base removed from V and 2 bases from J, the gap between germline ends came to 0 bases. CDR1 is SGHTS, CDR2 YDEGEE, per germline. This CDR3 comprises 11 residues. DNA of the CDR3: TGTGCCAGCAGCTTGCAAGAGACCCAGTACTTC. Amino acids: CASSLQETQYF.

The chain is built from TRBV2 and TRBJ1-4; possibly TRBD1 for D (5 bases). Germline values: CDR1 SNHLY, CDR2 FYNNEI. V was pared by 9 bases and J by 8 bases, with 16 bases between. The CDR3 length is 13 residues. CDR3 region: CASNSGTGEKLFF. CDR3 nucleotide sequence: TGTGCCAGTAACTCCGGGACTGGGGAAAAACTGTTTTTT.

V is TRBV2 and J is TRBJ2-5; weak D call: TRBD1 (5 bases). Germline V gene lookup returns CDR1 SNHLY and CDR2 FYNNEI. The CDR3 extends over 13 amino acids. V was pared by 10 bases and J by 5 bases, with 17 bases between. The CDR3 DNA reads TGTGCCACCGCCAGGGCCCTTGGTGAGACCCAGTACTTC. Its protein is CATARALGETQYF.

The chain employs TRBV2 and TRBJ1-1; D is perhaps TRBD1 (5 bases). This CDR3 has 14 residues. Trimming left V 4 bases short and J 2 bases short, with 11 bases between. CDR1 and CDR2 from the germline V gene are SNHLY and FYNNEI. The CDR3: CASSGPWDNTEAFF. In DNA form, the CDR3 reads TGTGCCAGCAGTGGCCCCTGGGACAACACTGAAGCTTTCTTT.

The chain is built from TRBV13 and TRBJ1-1; D is unresolved. The ends were cut back, 0 bases at V and 8 bases at J, with 7 bases in the middle. Germline V gene lookup returns CDR1 PRHDT and CDR2 FYEKMQ (reference sequence). The CDR3 has 12 residues. Here the CDR3 DNA reads TGTGCCAGCAGCTTAGGCGGGGTGGAAGCTTTCTTT. It codes for CASSLGGVEAFF.

The chain is built from TRBV19 and TRBJ2-5, with a weak D call TRBD2 (6 bases). Trimming removed 3 bases at V and 3 bases at J, with 8 bases between. The CDR3 contains 13 residues. Germline V lookup: CDR1 LNHDA, CDR2 SQIVND (reference sequence). CDR3 sequence: CASSIGGEETQYF. CDR3 bases: TGTGCCAGTAGTATTGGCGGGGAAGAGACCCAGTACTTC. Full variable domain (missing parts from reference TRBV19 and TRBJ2-5): DGGITQSPKYLFRKEGQNVTLSCEQNLNHDAMYWYRQDPGQGLRLIYYSQIVNDFQKGDIAEGYSVSREKKESFPLTVTSAQKNPTAFYLCASSIGGEETQYFGPGTRLLVL.

The chain employs TRBV5-4 and TRBJ2-5; unclear D gene. The V end was cut by 0 bases, the J end by 5 bases, with 20 bases between. CDR3 length: 17 amino acids. Germline V gene sequence: CDR1 SGHNT, CDR2 YYREEE (reference sequence). The CDR3 loop is CASSLAGLARRAETQYF. The CDR3 coding sequence is TGTGCCAGCAGCTTGGCCGGGCTGGCGAGGCGTGCGGAGACCCAGTACTTC.

Only one count was recorded for this clone. The rearrangement uses TRBV6-5 and TRBJ1-1; D is undetermined. Trimming shortened V by 3 bases and J by 4 bases, and 12 bases separated the two germline ends. The germline gives CDR1 MNHEY, CDR2 SVGAGI. The CDR3 runs to 14 residues. This CDR3 is CASSYGGGPTEAFF. CDR3 nucleotides: TGTGCCAGCAGTTATGGAGGAGGCCCCACTGAAGCTTTCTTT.

The V and J genes are TRBV27 and TRBJ2-5; the D is unclear. There are 13 residues in the CDR3. Trimming shortened V by 3 bases and J by 2 bases, and 7 bases separated the two germline ends. Germline loops: CDR1 MNHEY, CDR2 SMNVEV (reference sequence). CDR3 sequence: CASSLNEQETQYF. DNA of the CDR3: TGTGCCAGCAGTTTGAATGAACAAGAGACCCAGTACTTC.

This chain links TRBV7-2 with TRBJ2-1; D is unclear. V was pared by 5 bases and J by 8 bases, with 16 bases between. This CDR3 contains 14 residues. Germline CDR1 is SGHTA and CDR2 is FQGNSA. CDR3 loop: CASSALRARDEQFF. DNA of the CDR3: TGTGCCAGCAGCGCGCTTCGGGCTCGCGATGAGCAGTTCTTC.

The chain is built from TRBV28 and TRBJ1-2, with D hard to call. Germline V gene lookup returns CDR1 MDHEN and CDR2 SYDVKM. The CDR3 is 14 residues long. V was cut by 5 bases and J by 10 bases, with 20 bases left in between. The CDR3 nucleotides read TGTGCCAGCAGTCTTAGGCACAGCACACCTCTCTACACCTTC. Protein: CASSLRHSTPLYTF.

This rearrangement joins TRBV6-5 to TRBJ2-3, with 8 bases fitting TRBD1. There are 14 residues in the CDR3. Trimming removed 6 bases from V and 4 bases from J; junction bases left unmatched: 6. Germline CDR1 is MNHEY and CDR2 is SVGAGI. The CDR3 DNA reads TGTGCCAGCAGCCAGGGGGCTAGCGCAGATACGCAGTATTTT. Translated: CASSQGASADTQYF.

This chain joins TRBV4-1 and TRBJ1-1; D call uncertain. Germline V lookup: CDR1 MGHRA, CDR2 YSYEKL. Trimming removed 0 bases from V and 1 base from J, with 9 bases in between. This CDR3 region has 15 residues. The CDR3 is CASSQDPSPNTEAFF. CDR3 bases: TGCGCCAGCAGCCAAGACCCGAGCCCGAACACTGAAGCTTTCTTT.

The chain carries TRBV5-1 and TRBJ2-5, with 16 bases fitting TRBD2. CDR3 length equals 18 residues. The V and J ends lost 4 bases and 1 base, in that order; junction bases with no gene match: 7. Germline loops: CDR1 SGHRS, CDR2 YFSETQ. CDR3 in amino acids: CASSTGLAGGPVQETQYF. The CDR3, as DNA: TGCGCCAGCAGCACGGGACTAGCGGGAGGGCCGGTCCAAGAGACCCAGTACTTC.

The genes are TRBV6-1 and TRBJ1-5, with D maybe TRBD1 (5 bases). The germline V and J ends were trimmed by 4 bases and 7 bases, with 17 bases remaining between them. This CDR3 is 15 amino acids long. Germline V gene lookup returns CDR1 MNHNS and CDR2 SASEGT. The CDR3 nucleotides are TGTGCCAGCAGTGTTCGGGGGTCAGGTTACCAGCCCCAGCATTTT. This translates into CASSVRGSGYQPQHF.

This clone showed up just once. An end of the junction differs from the germline gene, which may be a read error. V gene TRBV2 combines with J gene TRBJ2-7; D is perhaps TRBD1 (7 bases). This CDR3 comprises 13 residues. Germline loops: CDR1 SNHLY, CDR2 FYNNEI. DNA for the CDR3: TGTACCAGCAGGGGGAGGCTCTCCTACGAGCAGTACTTC. Its protein is CTSRGRLSYEQYF.

The chain links TRBV6-1 to TRBJ1-5, with 8 nucleotides matching TRBD1. Trimming at V came to 1 base and at J to 0 bases, leaving 8 bases not matched to a gene. The CDR3 extends over 18 amino acids. Germline V CDR1 and CDR2: MNHNS, SASEGT. The CDR3 bases are TGTGCCAGCAGTGAAGAGGACAGGGTCGGCTATAGCAATCAGCCCCAGCATTTT. Amino acids: CASSEEDRVGYSNQPQHF.

V is TRBV6-1 and J is TRBJ1-5, with D unresolved. The germline CDR1 and CDR2 sequences are MNHNS and SASEGT. Trimming pared 3 bases from V and 0 bases from J, leaving 3 bases between. The CDR3 runs to 13 residues. The CDR3 spells CASSDTSNQPQHF. The CDR3 coding sequence is TGTGCCAGCAGTGACACTAGCAATCAGCCCCAGCATTTT.

The chain has TRBV30 and TRBJ2-3; 9 bases are shared with TRBD2. There are 15 residues in the CDR3. With V trimmed by 3 bases and J by 3 bases, 7 bases remained unmatched. Germline CDR1 reads GTSNPN; CDR2 reads SVGIG (reference sequence). DNA of the CDR3: TGTGCCTGGAGCGTCGGACTAGCGAGTACAGATACGCAGTATTTT. Translated, it gives CAWSVGLASTDTQYF.